The rows below give T cell receptor beta chains drawn from one sample of a study of T cell changes during pregnancy in multiple sclerosis. Measured with immunoSEQ multiplex PCR; TCRdb has only the in-frame clones, and not every one. This table holds around 80,000 clones, under 95% found once. Sequenced here: peripheral blood, sampled before pregnancy. The receptors originated from a female donor with multiple sclerosis, enrolled in a pregnancy study. The CDR3 runs from the conserved cysteine through the conserved F or W. D genes are given only for firm matches. Rows may omit the clone size; those that give it use once, few, many or a size class.

>TRBV5-4|few|TRBD1|TRBJ1-2
CASSPTGLGYGYTF
TGTGCCAGCAGCCCGACAGGGCTCGGCTATGGCTACACCTTC
>TRBV6-5|-|TRBD2|TRBJ2-2
CASSYGKGLAVGELFF
TGTGCCAGCAGTTACGGGAAGGGACTAGCGGTCGGGGAGCTGTTTTTT
>TRBV10-1|-|TRBD1|TRBJ2-7
CASSESRRGHEQYF
TGCGCCAGCAGTGAGTCGCGCAGGGGGCACGAGCAGTACTTC
>TRBV19|-|TRBD1|TRBJ1-1
CASSIGTEPNTEAFF
TGTGCCAGTAGTATCGGGACAGAGCCGAACACTGAAGCTTTCTTT
>TRBV6-6|-|TRBD1|TRBJ2-7
CASSWDRGGEQYF
TGTGCCAGCAGTTGGGACAGGGGCGGTGAGCAGTACTTC
>TRBV7-9|-|-|TRBJ1-5
CASSLGAGTPYSNQPQHF
TGTGCCAGCAGCTTAGGGGCGGGCACACCATATAGCAATCAGCCCCAGCATTTT
>TRBV2|-|-|TRBJ2-3
CASSPAADTQYF
TGTGCCAGCAGTCCTGCGGCAGATACGCAGTATTTT
>TRBV9|-|-|TRBJ2-3
CASSPLGEADTQYF
TGTGCCAGCAGCCCCCTAGGGGAGGCAGATACGCAGTATTTT
>TRBV7-8|-|-|TRBJ2-2
CASSLDSSSGELFF
TGTGCCAGCAGCTTAGACAGCTCTTCCGGGGAGCTGTTTTTT
>TRBV27|-|-|TRBJ1-6
CASSLNFQPLHF
TGTGCCAGCAGTTTGAACTTTCAACCCCTCCACTTT
>TRBV18|-|TRBD1|TRBJ1-1
CASSTPGQGLNTEAFF
TGTGCCAGCTCAACTCCGGGACAGGGACTAAACACTGAAGCTTTCTTT
>TRBV9|-|-|TRBJ1-1
CASSVEGVTEAFF
TGTGCCAGCAGCGTCGAAGGGGTGACTGAAGCTTTCTTT
>TRBV4-1|-|-|TRBJ1-4
CASSPNGGFGEKLFF
TGCGCCAGCAGCCCAAACGGAGGGTTTGGCGAAAAACTGTTTTTT
>TRBV7-9|-|-|TRBJ1-5
CASRATGSNQPQHF
TGTGCCAGCAGGGCCACAGGGAGCAATCAGCCCCAGCATTTT
>TRBV29-1|-|-|TRBJ2-4
CSVVSGNIQYF
TGCAGCGTTGTTTCCGGTAACATTCAGTACTTC
>TRBV4-1|-|-|TRBJ2-5
CASSQGDWNQETQYF
TGCGCCAGCAGCCAAGGTGACTGGAACCAAGAGACCCAGTACTTC
>TRBV19|once|TRBD1|TRBJ2-1
CATGGQTRSYNEQFF
TGTGCCACTGGGGGACAGACCCGCTCCTACAATGAGCAGTTCTTC
>TRBV4-1|-|TRBD2|TRBJ2-3
CASSQEELAEFTDTQYF
TGCGCCAGCAGCCAAGAGGAACTAGCGGAGTTCACAGATACGCAGTATTTT
>TRBV5-4|-|TRBD1|TRBJ2-7
CASSGIGTGGRYEQYF
TGTGCCAGCAGCGGAATAGGGACAGGGGGCAGGTACGAGCAGTACTTC
>TRBV6-5|-|TRBD1|TRBJ1-2
CASSSGTGAAGYTF
TGTGCCAGCAGTTCGGGGACAGGGGCGGCGGGCTACACCTTC
>TRBV6-5|-|TRBD1|TRBJ2-3
CASSQYRGTQYF
TGTGCCAGCAGTCAGTACAGGGGGACGCAGTATTTT
>TRBV2|-|TRBD1|TRBJ1-5
CASSAGQGYQPQHF
TGTGCCAGCAGTGCGGGACAGGGGTATCAGCCCCAGCATTTT
>TRBV5-1|-|TRBD2|TRBJ2-7
CASSERTSGYEQYF
TGCGCCAGCAGCGAACGGACTAGCGGCTACGAGCAGTACTTC
>TRBV19|-|-|TRBJ2-7
CASSPTLEQYF
TGTGCCAGTAGCCCGACTCTCGAGCAGTACTTC
>TRBV7-6|-|-|TRBJ1-1
CASSLAGSGRSGKAFF
TGTGCCAGCAGCTTAGCGGGGTCGGGTAGGAGCGGGAAAGCTTTCTTT
>TRBV15|-|-|TRBJ2-3
CATSRGRQGWTDTQYF
TGTGCCACCAGCAGAGGAAGGCAGGGGTGGACAGATACGCAGTATTTT
>TRBV27|-|-|TRBJ2-7
CASSFRGEQYF
TGTGCCAGCAGTTTTAGGGGCGAGCAGTACTTC
>TRBV30|-|TRBD1|TRBJ2-1
CAWSPGDSNEQFF
TGTGCCTGGAGTCCCGGGGACAGCAATGAGCAGTTCTTC
>TRBV9|-|TRBD2|TRBJ2-1
CASSVGEGLAGYNEQFF
TGTGCCAGCAGCGTAGGAGAAGGACTAGCGGGGTACAATGAGCAGTTCTTC
>TRBV28|-|-|TRBJ1-6
CASSLRQAGNSPLHF
TGTGCCAGCAGTTTACGACAGGCTGGTAATTCACCCCTCCACTTT
>TRBV2|-|-|TRBJ2-7
CASSVNRNNEQYF
TGTGCCAGCAGTGTTAACAGAAATAACGAGCAGTACTTC
>TRBV7-9|-|-|TRBJ1-5
CASSLGAVNQPQHF
TGTGCCAGCAGCTTAGGGGCAGTTAATCAGCCCCAGCATTTT
>TRBV21-1|-|-|TRBJ1-6
CASSKKGGFEPLHF
TGTGCCAGCAGCAAAAAGGGGGGGTTCGAGCCCCTCCACTTT
>TRBV6-1|-|TRBD2|TRBJ2-3
CASRKRGAGPDTQYF
TGTGCCAGCAGGAAGCGGGGGGCGGGTCCAGATACGCAGTATTTT
>TRBV25-1|-|TRBD1|TRBJ1-1
CASIAGTGKAFF
TGTGCCAGCATAGCCGGGACAGGGAAAGCTTTCTTT
>TRBV5-1|-|TRBD1|TRBJ1-2
CASSWGDRTNYGYTF
TGCGCCAGCAGCTGGGGGGACAGAACTAACTATGGCTACACCTTC
>TRBV7-6|-|TRBD1|TRBJ2-7
CASSLEGQGTYEQYF
TGTGCCAGCAGCTTAGAGGGACAGGGGACCTACGAGCAGTACTTC
>TRBV11-2|-|TRBD2|TRBJ2-3
CASSTRLAGGKGDTQYF
TGTGCCAGCAGTACCCGCCTAGCGGGGGGCAAGGGAGATACGCAGTATTTT
>TRBV2|-|-|TRBJ2-7
CASSRDSHYEQYF
TGTGCCAGCAGTAGGGACTCGCACTACGAGCAGTACTTC
>TRBV2|-|-|TRBJ1-1
CASRMRALNTEAFF
TGTGCCAGCAGGATGCGGGCCCTTAACACTGAAGCTTTCTTT
>TRBV7-6|-|-|TRBJ1-3
CASSPAGYSGNTIYF
TGTGCCAGCAGCCCCGCGGGGTACTCTGGAAACACCATATATTTT
>TRBV7-3|once|TRBD1|TRBJ2-3
CASSLSPGQASTDTQYF
TGTGCCAGCAGCCTATCTCCGGGACAGGCTAGCACAGATACGCAGTATTTT
>TRBV5-1|-|-|TRBJ1-1
CASSFGAGGFEAFF
TGCGCCAGCAGCTTCGGGGCCGGGGGTTTTGAAGCTTTCTTT
>TRBV5-5|-|TRBD2|TRBJ2-7
CASSSGTRSPYEQYF
TGTGCCAGCAGCTCTGGGACTAGATCCCCCTACGAGCAGTACTTC
>TRBV2|-|-|TRBJ2-1
CASSPAVFSGYEQFF
TGTGCCAGCAGTCCCGCGGTGTTCTCCGGGTATGAGCAGTTCTTC
>TRBV5-1|-|TRBD1|TRBJ2-2
CASSWGDRDTGELFF
TGCGCCAGCAGCTGGGGGGACAGGGACACCGGGGAGCTGTTTTTT
>TRBV12-5|-|-|TRBJ1-1
CASGPTRGQTEAFF
TGTGCTAGTGGTCCAACTCGGGGACAAACTGAAGCTTTCTTT
>TRBV7-6|-|TRBD2|TRBJ2-5
CASTSRVLTSGGAGETQYF
TGTGCCAGCACCAGTAGAGTCTTGACTAGCGGGGGGGCTGGGGAGACCCAGTACTTC
>TRBV5-1|-|TRBD2|TRBJ2-3
CASSPRTSGGTDTQYF
TGCGCCAGCAGCCCGAGGACTAGCGGGGGAACAGATACGCAGTATTTT
>TRBV13|-|TRBD2|TRBJ2-7
CASSPGLAGSEQYF
TGTGCCAGCAGCCCCGGACTAGCGGGGAGCGAGCAGTACTTC
>TRBV27|-|-|TRBJ2-3
CASRRGTDTQYF
TGTGCCAGCCGGCGGGGTACAGATACGCAGTATTTT
>TRBV2|few|TRBD1|TRBJ1-5
CASSPTWDRVSNQPQHF
TGTGCCAGCAGTCCAACCTGGGACAGGGTTAGCAATCAGCCCCAGCATTTT
>TRBV13|-|-|TRBJ2-3
CASSLGSGDTQYF
TGTGCCAGCAGCTTAGGGTCGGGAGATACGCAGTATTTT
>TRBV6-1|-|TRBD1|TRBJ2-5
CASRLGTEIETQYF
TGTGCCAGCAGACTTGGGACAGAGATAGAGACCCAGTACTTC